This T cell receptor beta chain derives from a study of blood T cell repertoires in COVID-19. The data were produced by immunoSEQ multiplex PCR, yet TCRdb's version contains in-frame clones alone and is incomplete. Of 9,500 to 15,000 clones listed, about four fifths were seen once; the top ten hold less than 4.5%. The CDR3 sequence is 16 residues long. With V trimmed by 4 bases and J by 5 bases, 12 bases remained unmatched. Looked up from germline, CDR1 is SEHNR and CDR2 is FQNEAQ (reference sequence). The chain couples TRBV7-9 to TRBJ2-5; 8 bases map to TRBD1. The material sequenced was peripheral blood. The clonotype originates from a woman aged 55-69 years with acute or convalescent COVID-19. The CDR3 sequence is CASSWAFQGARETQYF. The CDR3 DNA is TGTGCCAGCAGCTGGGCCTTTCAGGGGGCGCGGGAGACCCAGTACTTC.